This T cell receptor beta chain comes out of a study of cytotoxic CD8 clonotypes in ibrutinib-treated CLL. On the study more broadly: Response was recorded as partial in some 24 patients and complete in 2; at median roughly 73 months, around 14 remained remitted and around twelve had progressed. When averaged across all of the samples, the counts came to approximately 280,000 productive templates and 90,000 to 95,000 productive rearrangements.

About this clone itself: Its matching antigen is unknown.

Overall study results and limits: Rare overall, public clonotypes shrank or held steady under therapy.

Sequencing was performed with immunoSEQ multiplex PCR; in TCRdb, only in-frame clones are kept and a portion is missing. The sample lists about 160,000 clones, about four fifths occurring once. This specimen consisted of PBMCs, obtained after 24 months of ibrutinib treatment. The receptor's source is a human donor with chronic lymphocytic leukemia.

CDR3: CASSWNRQGGPGELFF. In DNA, the CDR3 is TGCGCCAGCAGCTGGAACCGACAGGGCGGGCCCGGGGAGCTGTTTTTT. The V call is TRBV5-1, the J call TRBJ2-2, with TRBD1 identical over 7 bases. The CDR3 is made up of 16 amino acids. Germline V lookup: CDR1 SGHRS, CDR2 YFSETQ. V trimming: 3 bases; J trimming: 6 bases; junction bases outside the gene matches: 11.